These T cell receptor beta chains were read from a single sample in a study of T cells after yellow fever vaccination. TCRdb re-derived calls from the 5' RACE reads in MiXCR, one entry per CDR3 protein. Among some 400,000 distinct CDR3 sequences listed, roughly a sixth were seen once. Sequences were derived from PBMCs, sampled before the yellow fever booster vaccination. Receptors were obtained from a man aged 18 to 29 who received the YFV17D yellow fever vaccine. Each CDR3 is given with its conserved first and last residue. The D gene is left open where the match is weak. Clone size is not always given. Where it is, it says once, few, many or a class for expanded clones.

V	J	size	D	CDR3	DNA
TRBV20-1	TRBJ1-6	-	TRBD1	CSASRGSNLASPLHF	TGCAGTGCTAGCAGGGGGAGTAACCTTGCTTCACCCCTCCACTTT
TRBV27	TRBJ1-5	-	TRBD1	CASSLRTGTQPQHF	TGTGCCAGCAGCCTTCGGACAGGGACTCAGCCCCAGCATTTT
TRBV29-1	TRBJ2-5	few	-	CSVVISADETQYF	TGCAGCGTTGTTATCAGTGCCGACGAGACCCAGTACTTC
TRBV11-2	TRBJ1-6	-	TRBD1	CASSPRTGTSPLHF	TGTGCCAGCAGCCCCCGGACAGGGACTTCACCCCTCCACTTT
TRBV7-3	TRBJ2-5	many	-	CASSLDYQETQYF	TGTGCCAGCAGCTTGGACTATCAAGAGACCCAGTACTTC
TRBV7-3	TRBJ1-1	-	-	CASSLRGKNEAFF	TGTGCCAGCAGCTTACGAGGGAAAAATGAAGCTTTCTTT
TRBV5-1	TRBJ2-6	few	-	CASSRTVLSGANVLTF	TGCGCCAGCAGCCGGACAGTGCTCTCTGGGGCCAACGTCCTGACTTTC
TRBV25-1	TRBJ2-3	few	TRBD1	CASTQDPRDRWSTDTQYF	TGTGCCAGCACTCAAGACCCCCGGGACAGGTGGAGCACAGATACGCAGTATTTT
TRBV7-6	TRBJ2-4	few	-	CASSLSVKNIQYF	TGTGCCAGCAGCCTTTCAGTCAAAAACATTCAGTACTTC
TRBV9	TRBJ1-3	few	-	CASSVLSAGNTIYF	TGTGCCAGCAGCGTGCTATCGGCTGGAAACACCATATATTTT
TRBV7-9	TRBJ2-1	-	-	CASRPRLSRGNEQFF	TGTGCCAGCAGACCCCGTCTAAGTCGGGGCAATGAGCAGTTCTTC
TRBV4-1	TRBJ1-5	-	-	CASSHGDIQPQHF	TGCGCCAGCAGCCACGGGGATATACAGCCCCAGCATTTT
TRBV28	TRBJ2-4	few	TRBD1	CASLTGDRSNIQYF	TGTGCCAGCCTCACAGGGGATCGGTCGAACATTCAGTACTTC
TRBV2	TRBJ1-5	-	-	CASSADSLNQPQHF	TGTGCCAGCAGTGCGGACAGCTTAAATCAGCCCCAGCATTTT
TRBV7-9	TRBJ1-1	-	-	CASSLTMGTEAFF	TGTGCCAGCAGCTTAACGATGGGCACTGAAGCTTTCTTT
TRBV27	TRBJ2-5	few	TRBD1	CARLTGGQETQYF	TGTGCCAGGCTGACAGGGGGCCAAGAGACCCAGTACTTC
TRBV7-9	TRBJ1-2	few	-	CASSFRAYGYTF	TGTGCCAGCAGCTTTCGTGCCTATGGCTACACCTTC
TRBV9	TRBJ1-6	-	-	CASSVDPHRVGNSPLHF	TGTGCCAGCAGCGTCGACCCCCACAGGGTTGGTAATTCACCCCTCCACTTT
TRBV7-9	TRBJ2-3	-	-	CASSFRTDSSDTQYF	TGTGCCAGCAGCTTTAGAACCGACTCCTCAGATACGCAGTATTTT
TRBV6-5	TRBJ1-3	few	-	CASSYSAARAGNTIYF	TGTGCCAGCAGTTACTCCGCGGCCCGCGCTGGAAACACCATATATTTT
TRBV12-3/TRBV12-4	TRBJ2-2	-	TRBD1	CASTKDRGNTGELFF	TGTGCCAGCACGAAGGACAGGGGGAACACCGGGGAGCTGTTTTTT
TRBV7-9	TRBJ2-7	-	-	CASSPGLRSSYEQYF	TGTGCCAGCAGCCCTGGACTGAGGAGCTCCTACGAGCAGTACTTC
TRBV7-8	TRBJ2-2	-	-	CASSRERVNTGELFF	TGTGCCAGCAGCCGGGAGAGGGTAAACACCGGGGAGCTGTTTTTT
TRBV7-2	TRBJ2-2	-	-	CASSFWVNTGELFF	TGTGCCAGCAGCTTTTGGGTGAACACCGGGGAGCTGTTTTTT
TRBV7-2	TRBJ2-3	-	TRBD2	CASSYSASGHTDTQYF	TGTGCCAGCAGCTACTCCGCTAGCGGGCACACAGATACGCAGTATTTT
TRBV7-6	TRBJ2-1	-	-	CASSLWLNNEQFF	TGTGCCAGCAGCTTATGGCTGAACAATGAACAGTTCTTC
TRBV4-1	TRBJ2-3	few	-	CASSQVSSTDTQYF	TGCGCCAGCAGCCAAGTTAGCAGCACAGATACGCAGTATTTT
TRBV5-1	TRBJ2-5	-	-	CASGTGVQETQYF	TGCGCCAGCGGGACCGGGGTACAAGAGACCCAGTACTTC
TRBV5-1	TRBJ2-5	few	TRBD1	CASSQGQRSKTQYF	TGCGCCAGCAGCCAGGGACAGCGGAGTAAGACCCAGTACTTC
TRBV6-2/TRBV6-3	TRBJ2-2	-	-	CASSYPWDVRGGELFF	TGTGCCAGCAGTTACCCCTGGGACGTTCGGGGCGGGGAGCTGTTTTTT
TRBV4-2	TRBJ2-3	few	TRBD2	CASSQDPSGGPTDTQYF	TGTGCCAGCAGCCAAGACCCTAGCGGGGGACCCACAGATACGCAGTATTTT
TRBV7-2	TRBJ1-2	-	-	CASSLGTLSYGYTF	TGTGCCAGCAGCTTAGGGACCCTATCCTATGGCTACACCTTC
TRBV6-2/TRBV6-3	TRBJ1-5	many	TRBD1	CASSPGQGPSNQPQHF	TGTGCCAGCAGCCCCGGACAGGGCCCTAGCAATCAGCCCCAGCATTTT
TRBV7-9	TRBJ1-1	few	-	CASRDRPRTEAFF	TGTGCCAGCAGGGACCGGCCACGGACTGAAGCTTTCTTT
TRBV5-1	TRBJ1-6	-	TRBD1	CASKGQDNSPLHF	TGCGCCAGTAAGGGACAGGATAATTCACCCCTCCACTTT
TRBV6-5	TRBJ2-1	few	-	CASSYYRESSYNEQFF	TGTGCCAGCAGTTACTATAGGGAGAGCTCCTACAATGAGCAGTTCTTC
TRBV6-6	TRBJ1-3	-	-	CASMGGGNTIYF	TGTGCCAGCATGGGCGGTGGAAACACCATATATTTT
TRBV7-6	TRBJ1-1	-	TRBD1	CASSWRGTGEPNTEAFF	TGTGCCAGCAGCTGGAGGGGGACAGGTGAACCGAACACTGAAGCTTTCTTT
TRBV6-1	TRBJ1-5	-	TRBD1	CASSEAGQGMGGNQPQHF	TGTGCCAGCAGTGAAGCGGGACAGGGGATGGGAGGCAATCAGCCCCAGCATTTT
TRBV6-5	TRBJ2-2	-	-	CASSYSMEGGELFF	TGTGCCAGCAGTTACTCGATGGAGGGCGGGGAGCTGTTTTTT
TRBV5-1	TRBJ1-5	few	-	CASSLFPNSNQPQHF	TGCGCCAGCAGCTTGTTCCCGAATAGCAATCAGCCCCAGCATTTT
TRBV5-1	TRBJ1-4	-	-	CASSLEGTGEKLFF	TGCGCCAGCAGTTTGGAGGGGACGGGAGAAAAACTGTTTTTT
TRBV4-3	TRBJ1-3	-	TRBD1	CASSQDFIGGAGDTIYF	TGCGCCAGCAGCCAAGATTTTATAGGGGGCGCCGGCGACACCATATATTTT
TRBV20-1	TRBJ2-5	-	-	CSAEGGMETQYF	TGCAGTGCGGAGGGGGGAATGGAGACCCAGTACTTC
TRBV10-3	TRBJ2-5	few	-	CAIKRGGDQETQYF	TGTGCCATCAAGAGAGGCGGGGATCAAGAGACCCAGTACTTC
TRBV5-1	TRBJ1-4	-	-	CASSLGGRTTNEKLFF	TGCGCCAGCAGCTTGGGGGGACGGACAACTAATGAAAAACTGTTTTTT
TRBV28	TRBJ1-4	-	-	CASSGGSTLHEKLFF	TGTGCCAGCAGTGGCGGGAGTACCCTTCACGAAAAACTGTTTTTT
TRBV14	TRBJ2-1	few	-	CASKQYNEQFF	TGTGCCAGCAAACAATACAATGAGCAGTTCTTC
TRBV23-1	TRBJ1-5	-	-	CASSPRHLDQPQHF	TGCGCCAGCAGCCCCCGACATCTTGATCAGCCCCAGCATTTT
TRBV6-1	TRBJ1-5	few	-	CASRTEYSNQPQHF	TGTGCCAGCAGGACAGAGTATAGCAATCAGCCCCAGCATTTT
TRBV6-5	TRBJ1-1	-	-	CASSYSITSTEAFF	TGTGCCAGCAGTTACTCGATAACGAGCACTGAAGCTTTCTTT
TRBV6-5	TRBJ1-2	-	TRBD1	CASSYGTDGYTF	TGTGCCAGCAGTTACGGGACAGATGGTTACACCTTC
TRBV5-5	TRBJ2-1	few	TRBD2	CASSPGLVSNEQFF	TGTGCCAGCAGCCCCGGACTAGTTTCCAATGAGCAGTTCTTC
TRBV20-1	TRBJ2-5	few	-	CSARGPGRETQYF	TGCAGTGCTCGAGGACCCGGTCGGGAGACCCAGTACTTC
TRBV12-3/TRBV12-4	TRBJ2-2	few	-	CASSYRGRGTGELFF	TGTGCCAGCAGTTATCGAGGCCGGGGCACCGGGGAGCTGTTTTTT
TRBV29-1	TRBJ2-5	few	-	CSVEAGTPVGTQYF	TGCAGCGTTGAAGCTGGCACCCCGGTTGGGACCCAGTACTTC
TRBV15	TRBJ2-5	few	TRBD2	CATSRDRLAVPPETQYF	TGTGCCACCAGCAGAGATAGACTAGCGGTTCCCCCGGAGACCCAGTACTTC